These 30 T cell receptor beta chains came from one sample sequenced in a study of radiotherapy plus CTLA-4 blockade in lung cancer. Only in-frame clones appear in the TCRdb table, and some are missing; sequencing was by immunoSEQ multiplex PCR. The sample consists of 11,000 to 15,000 clones, around 87% of them appearing once. The sample here was peripheral blood, taken from a patient treated with radiotherapy plus ipilimumab. The receptors derive from a human donor with non-small cell lung cancer that progressed on radiotherapy plus ipilimumab. Some clones in this sample may be carry-over from other donors' samples.

This chain connects TRBV27 to TRBJ1-2, with D unclear. Looked up from germline, CDR1 is MNHEY and CDR2 is SMNVEV (reference sequence). The V gene lost 7 bases and the J gene lost 0 bases, with 15 bases spanning the gap. The CDR3 has 15 residues. CDR3 DNA sequence: TGTGCCAGCATGAAGACCGGGGTAGCTAACTATGGCTACACCTTC. It codes for CASMKTGVANYGYTF.

This chain connects TRBV6-4 to TRBJ1-1; D is undetermined. Germline V gives CDR1 MRHNA, CDR2 SNTAGT. This CDR3 has 13 amino acids. V was pared by 7 bases and J by 1 base, with 10 bases between. As DNA, the CDR3 is TGTGCCAGCAAGCTATCAGGGAACACTGAAGCTTTCTTT. Its protein product is CASKLSGNTEAFF.

The chain combines TRBV30 with TRBJ1-6; 9 nucleotides agree with TRBD1. Per the germline V gene, CDR1 is GTSNPN and CDR2 is SVGIG (reference sequence). The CDR3 sequence is 12 residues long. V shed 5 bases, J shed 7 bases, and the junction held 0 bases outside the gene matches. CDR3 coding DNA: TGTGCCTGGGGACAGGGGAATTCACCCCTCCACTTT. It translates to CAWGQGNSPLHF.

V is TRBV28 and J is TRBJ2-7, with TRBD2 matching over 7 bases. The germline V gene encodes CDR1 MDHEN and CDR2 SYDVKM. Trimming cost V 11 bases and J 4 bases; bases outside gene matches: 5. The CDR3 runs 11 residues. This CDR3 reads CAEGEGYEQYF. The DNA of the CDR3 is TGTGCCGAAGGGGAGGGATACGAGCAGTACTTC. The variable domain in full, with the rest retrieved from reference TRBV28 and TRBJ2-7, is DVKVTQSSRYLVKRTGEKVFLECVQDMDHENMFWYRQDPGLGLRLIYFSYDVKMKEKGDIPEGYSVSREKKERFSLILESASTNQTSMYLCAEGEGYEQYFGPGTRLTVT.

This clone was detected only a few times. The J gene is TRBJ2-7, the V gene TRBV6-1, with D possibly matching TRBD2 (6 bases). The CDR3 runs 15 residues. V lost 1 base, J lost 2 bases, and 12 bases lay in between. Germline V gene lookup returns CDR1 MNHNS and CDR2 SASEGT. Here the CDR3 reads CASSEDPSGPYEQYF. In DNA, the CDR3 is TGTGCCAGCAGTGAAGACCCGAGCGGGCCCTACGAGCAGTACTTC.

The rearrangement uses TRBV11-2 and TRBJ2-1; D is perhaps TRBD2 (5 bases). V gave up 6 bases and J gave up 2 bases, with 14 bases separating them. Germline CDR1 is SGHAT and CDR2 is FQNNGV. CDR3 length: 15 residues. CDR3 DNA: TGTGCCAGCAGTCTTAGCGTCTTACCCTACAATGAGCAGTTCTTC. This sequence encodes CASSLSVLPYNEQFF.

V is TRBV7-8 and J is TRBJ2-3; 7 bases are shared with TRBD2. Germline lookup yields CDR1 SGHVS and CDR2 FQNEAQ. The CDR3 sequence is 17 residues long. V dropped 5 bases and J dropped 5; count of bases not matched to a gene: 16. In DNA form, the CDR3 reads TGTGCCAGCAGCCTCACCTCTCGGGGGAGGGCCAGAGATACGCAGTATTTT. Protein sequence: CASSLTSRGRARDTQYF.

This chain joins TRBV30 and TRBJ1-5; 9 bases are shared with TRBD1. CDR1 and CDR2 from the germline V gene are GTSNPN and SVGIG (reference sequence). The CDR3 is made up of 14 amino acids. Trimming cost V 2 bases and J 5 bases; bases outside gene matches: 4. In nucleotides, the CDR3 is TGTGCCTGGAGTATAACAGGGGGCTATCAGCCCCAGCATTTT. Protein: CAWSITGGYQPQHF.

The rearrangement joins TRBV19 to TRBJ2-1, with 12 nucleotides matching TRBD2. The germline V gene has CDR1 LNHDA and CDR2 SQIVND (reference sequence). This CDR3 has 16 amino acids. The J segment lost 8 bases and the V segment lost 0 bases, leaving 5 bases of the junction unmatched. CDR3 coding DNA: TGTGCCAGTAGTATAGACTTAACTAGCGGGAGGTATGAGCAGTTCTTC. Translation gives CASSIDLTSGRYEQFF.

The chain recombines TRBV19 with TRBJ2-1; TRBD2 aligns across 8 bases. CDR3 size: 19 residues. Germline V gene data show CDR1 as LNHDA and CDR2 as SQIVND (reference sequence). After removal of 8 bases from V and 0 bases from J, the junction contained 18 bases not matched to a gene. CDR3 amino acids: CASRSGLGLEVGSYNEQFF. For the CDR3, the DNA is TGTGCCAGTCGGTCGGGACTAGGTTTAGAGGTAGGCTCCTACAATGAGCAGTTCTTC.

This clone came up once. The rearrangement joins TRBV30 to TRBJ2-1; 9 nucleotides align to TRBD2. The CDR3 spans 14 residues. Germline V CDR1 and CDR2: GTSNPN, SVGIG (reference sequence). With 0 bases clipped from V and 4 bases from J, the junction kept 1 base outside the gene matches. The CDR3 spells CAWSVAGGYNEQFF. The CDR3, as DNA: TGTGCCTGGAGTGTAGCGGGGGGATACAATGAGCAGTTCTTC.

This clone came up a few times. The chain has TRBV6-5 and TRBJ2-1; 7 nucleotides line up with TRBD1. Trimming cost V 7 bases and J 14 bases; bases outside gene matches: 8. Germline CDR1 and CDR2: MNHEY and SVGAGI. This CDR3 contains 11 residues. CDR3 sequence: CASTSGTVKFF. The CDR3 nucleotides read TGTGCCAGCACCTCAGGGACAGTCAAGTTCTTC.

This chain joins TRBV7-2 and TRBJ1-2; D might be TRBD1 (5 bases). The CDR3 totals 12 residues. In germline, CDR1 is SGHTA, CDR2 FQGNSA. Trimming cost V 5 bases and J 2 bases, with 6 bases left between them. The CDR3: CASSQGNYGYTF. CDR3 coding DNA: TGTGCCAGCAGCCAGGGCAACTATGGCTACACCTTC.

V is TRBV27 and J is TRBJ2-3; 10 nucleotides agree with TRBD2. CDR3 size: 19 residues. Trimming removed 5 bases from V and 3 bases from J; junction bases left unmatched: 17. Germline V CDR1 and CDR2: MNHEY, SMNVEV (reference sequence). CDR3 sequence reads: CASSKVAGLAAGRTDTQYF. Here the CDR3 DNA reads TGTGCCAGCAGTAAGGTCGCCGGACTAGCGGCCGGGAGGACAGATACGCAGTATTTT.

The V call is TRBV27, the J call TRBJ2-3; 12 bases match TRBD2. The CDR3 spans 16 residues. Trimming took 5 bases from V and 1 from J; bases not matched to a gene: 4. Per germline, CDR1 MNHEY and CDR2 SMNVEV (reference sequence). DNA of the CDR3: TGTGCCAGCAGTCCGCGGACTAGCGGGGGCACAGATACGCAGTATTTT. Translating it yields CASSPRTSGGTDTQYF.

This sequence joins TRBV6-5 and TRBJ1-2; TRBD1 is a possible D gene (6 bases). This CDR3 is 13 amino acids long. Trimming removed 7 bases at V and 8 bases at J, with 17 bases between. Germline loops: CDR1 MNHEY, CDR2 SVGAGI. The CDR3, as DNA: TGTGCCAGCACTATTAACAGGGCTGGGGGCTACACCTTC. Its translation is CASTINRAGGYTF.

The chain combines TRBV9 with TRBJ2-1; D possibly corresponds to TRBD2 (6 bases). The germline V gene has CDR1 SGDLS and CDR2 YYNGEE. Deletions cut 4 bases from V and 9 bases from J, with 14 bases between. The CDR3 totals 13 residues. As DNA, the CDR3 is TGTGCCAGCAGCCCCGGGACTCCCCTTGAGCAGTTCTTC. Protein sequence: CASSPGTPLEQFF.

Of note for this clone: A far larger clone differs by one base, so this is likely a read error. V and J are TRBV15 and TRBJ2-1; D tentatively fits TRBD1 or TRBD2 (5 bases each). This CDR3 has 14 residues. Germline-derived CDR1 and CDR2 are LNHNV and YYDKDF (reference sequence). The V and J ends lost 7 bases and 6 bases respectively, with 16 bases between them. For the CDR3, the DNA is TGTGCCACCAACAGGAGCAGCGGAAGCAATGAGCAGTTCTTC. Translation gives CATNRSSGSNEQFF.

The genes are TRBV7-6 and TRBJ2-7; maybe TRBD2 (6 bases). This CDR3 spans 14 amino acids. V lost 1 base to trimming and J lost 0 bases, with 7 bases between them. Germline CDR1 SGHVS, CDR2 FNYEAQ. CDR3 sequence reads: CASSLGGVSYEQYF. In nucleotides, the CDR3 is TGTGCCAGCAGCTTAGGCGGGGTCTCCTACGAGCAGTACTTC.

The chain is built from TRBV11-2 and TRBJ1-3, with 8 bases fitting TRBD1. The ends lost 5 bases at V and 6 bases at J; junction bases unmatched: 6. The CDR3 is made up of 14 amino acids. CDR1 and CDR2 from the germline V gene are SGHAT and FQNNGV. This chain's CDR3 is CASSHTGGVNTIYF. CDR3 DNA: TGTGCCAGCAGCCACACAGGGGGGGTAAACACCATATATTTT.

The V call is TRBV10-3, the J call TRBJ1-2, with TRBD1 identical over 7 bases. CDR1 and CDR2 (germline): ENHRY, SYGVKD. V was pared by 6 bases and J by 0 bases, with 7 bases of the junction left unmatched. The CDR3 consists of 15 residues. The CDR3 nucleotides read TGTGCCATCAGGGAGGGACAGACCTCTAACTATGGCTACACCTTC. Protein sequence: CAIREGQTSNYGYTF.

The gene calls are TRBV7-6 and TRBJ2-3; 8 nucleotides align to TRBD2. The CDR3 contains 15 residues. With V trimmed by 1 base and J by 4 bases, 4 bases remained unmatched. Germline V CDR1 and CDR2: SGHVS, FNYEAQ. The CDR3 nucleotides read TGTGCCAGCAGCTTAGGTCTAGCGGGCCCAGATACGCAGTATTTT. Amino acids: CASSLGLAGPDTQYF.

J is TRBJ1-2 and V is TRBV29-1; TRBD1 aligns across 9 bases. The CDR3 contains 12 residues. Germline CDR1 reads SQVTM; CDR2 reads ANQGSEA. J lost 5 bases, V lost 4 bases, and 2 bases had no gene match. DNA for the CDR3: TGCAGCGTTGGGACAGGGGCTTATGGCTACACCTTC. This sequence encodes CSVGTGAYGYTF.

J is TRBJ1-1 and V is TRBV12-5; 7 bases map to TRBD1. Losses at the gene ends were 3 bases for V and 7 bases for J; bases not matched to a gene: 5. This CDR3 is 13 amino acids long. Germline V lookup: CDR1 LGHNT, CDR2 FRNRAP. The CDR3 sequence is CASGLEQGLEAFF. For the CDR3, the DNA is TGTGCTAGTGGTTTAGAACAGGGGCTTGAAGCTTTCTTT.

This clone has just one count. This chain links TRBV27 with TRBJ2-1; TRBD1 matches 9 bases. Trimming took 3 bases from V and 9 from J; bases not matched to a gene: 9. The CDR3 has 15 amino acids. Germline V CDR1 and CDR2: MNHEY, SMNVEV (reference sequence). Written as DNA, the CDR3 is TGTGCCAGCAGTTTCCATGCCGGGACAGGGTTTGAGCAGTTCTTC. Residues: CASSFHAGTGFEQFF.

This clone has just one count. This chain links TRBV5-1 with TRBJ2-1, with TRBD1 as a possible D gene (5 bases). The germline V gene has CDR1 SGHRS and CDR2 YFSETQ. Trimming left V 0 bases short and J 2 bases short, with 12 bases between. The CDR3 has 16 amino acids. The CDR3 DNA reads TGCGCCAGCAGCTTGGAGTGGGGCCCTCCCTACAATGAGCAGTTCTTC. It codes for CASSLEWGPPYNEQFF.

The chain links TRBV27 to TRBJ2-7; maybe TRBD1 (6 bases). With 0 bases removed from V and 6 bases from J, the gap between germline ends came to 15 bases. The CDR3 runs to 15 residues. Germline values: CDR1 MNHEY, CDR2 SMNVEV (reference sequence). CDR3 in DNA: TGTGCCAGCAGTTTATCGACACAGGGCCTCCCCGAGCAGTACTTC. Protein sequence: CASSLSTQGLPEQYF.

This chain joins TRBV29-1 and TRBJ2-5; 12 nucleotides agree with TRBD1. Per germline, CDR1 SQVTM and CDR2 ANQGSEA. CDR3 size: 14 residues. Trimming took 2 bases from V and 4 from J; bases not matched to a gene: 2. Here the CDR3 reads CSVERDRGPETQYF. The CDR3 bases are TGCAGCGTTGAACGGGACAGGGGGCCAGAGACCCAGTACTTC.

The chain is built from TRBV30 and TRBJ2-2; D possibly corresponds to TRBD2 (6 bases). The CDR3 totals 15 residues. The germline V and J ends were trimmed by 8 bases and 4 bases, with 20 bases remaining between them. The germline V gene encodes CDR1 GTSNPN and CDR2 SVGIG (reference sequence). The CDR3 sequence is CAGGGSRGATGELFF. The CDR3 DNA reads as TGTGCCGGTGGAGGGTCTAGAGGGGCCACCGGGGAGCTGTTTTTT.

The V call is TRBV7-4, the J call TRBJ2-2; 9 nucleotides agree with TRBD2. V shed 1 base, J shed 7 bases, and the junction held 10 bases outside the gene matches. Germline assignment: CDR1 SGHVT and CDR2 SQSDAQ. The length of the CDR3 is 17 residues. CDR3 sequence: CASSLVTAGLAGGELFF. The CDR3 DNA is TGTGCCAGCAGCTTAGTAACGGCGGGACTAGCCGGCGGGGAGCTGTTTTTT.